This T cell receptor (beta chain) was recorded in a study of blood T cell repertoires in COVID-19. A few counts support this clone. With V trimmed by 5 bases and J by 4 bases, 9 bases remained unmatched. The V gene's germline CDR1 is SGHTA and CDR2 FQGNSA. This CDR3 is 17 amino acids long. In the original analysis: Reference gene primers were amplified, and this amplification served to estimate nucleated cell counts. Some clones are missing from TCRdb's copy, which holds only in-frame ones; the method was immunoSEQ multiplex PCR. For V, J and clone size, that table is used; D and trimming come from the DNA. Among some 80,000 clones listed, around 80% were seen once.

This TCR came from a woman in her 70s with acute or convalescent COVID-19. The specimen sequenced was peripheral blood. The V and J genes are TRBV7-2 and TRBJ2-5; 14 bases are shared with TRBD2. The CDR3 is CASSPGLAGGVGETQYF. CDR3 nucleotides: TGTGCCAGCAGCCCCGGACTAGCGGGAGGAGTAGGAGAGACCCAGTACTTC. The full variable domain, its missing parts supplied by reference TRBV7-2 and TRBJ2-5, is GAGVSQSPSNKVTEKGKDVELRCDPISGHTALYWYRQSLGQGLEFLIYFQGNSAPDKSGLPSDRFSAERTGGSVSTLTIQRTQQEDSAVYLCASSPGLAGGVGETQYFGPGTRLLVL.